The next 12 T cell receptor beta chains were all read from a single sample in a study of early T cells in non-severe SARS-CoV-2 infection. TCRdb fed the 5' RACE reads into MiXCR, producing one record per CDR3 protein. The table shows tens of thousands of distinct CDR3 sequences, with roughly 6.8% occurring only once. Sequencing was performed on whole blood, taken at baseline. The origin of the receptors is an adult who was a healthcare worker with PCR-confirmed SARS-CoV-2 infection or an uninfected control (not recorded which).

This clonotype appeared many times. The rearrangement joins TRBV6-6 to TRBJ2-7; D is possibly TRBD2 (5 bases). The CDR3 is 12 residues long. Trimming pared 4 bases from V and 2 bases from J, leaving 6 bases between. Per the germline V gene, CDR1 is MNHNY and CDR2 is SVGAGI (reference sequence). The CDR3 sequence: CASSSGAYEQYF. The CDR3 nucleotides read TGTGCCAGCAGTTCCGGGGCCTACGAGCAGTACTTC.

CDR3 coding DNA: TGTGCCAGCAGTTATTGGACACCGAACACCGGGGAGCTGTTTTTT. Its protein product is CASSYWTPNTGELFF. This chain links TRBV6-2 or TRBV6-3 with TRBJ2-2; weak D call: TRBD1 (5 bases). Germline loops: CDR1 MNHEY, CDR2 SVGEGT. V gave up 3 bases and J gave up 0 bases, with 8 bases separating them. This CDR3 has 15 amino acids.

The table lists this clonotype with many counts. The genes are TRBV27 and TRBJ2-7; D is unresolved. The V end lost 3 bases, the J end lost 6 bases, and 12 bases lay between the germline ends. The CDR3 covers 13 residues. In germline, CDR1 is MNHEY, CDR2 SMNVEV (reference sequence). The DNA of the CDR3 is TGTGCCAGCAGTTTTCGGCTAGTCGGCGAGCAGTACTTC. It is translated as CASSFRLVGEQYF.

This rearrangement joins TRBV27 to TRBJ2-7; 7 nucleotides align to TRBD1. Germline V gene data show CDR1 as MNHEY and CDR2 as SMNVEV (reference sequence). J gave up 2 bases and V 3 bases, and 7 bases lay outside the gene matches. The CDR3 spans 15 residues. In DNA form, the CDR3 reads TGTGCCAGCAGTTTTGGAGCAGGGGGAACCTACGAGCAGTACTTC. It codes for CASSFGAGGTYEQYF.

V is TRBV10-3 and J is TRBJ1-1, with a possible D match to TRBD1 (5 bases). This CDR3 has 13 residues. Trimming left V 6 bases short and J 5 bases short, with 13 bases between. Looked up from germline, CDR1 is ENHRY and CDR2 is SYGVKD. CDR3 loop: CAIRVGGTTEAFF. The DNA for the CDR3 is TGTGCCATCAGGGTTGGGGGTACAACTGAAGCTTTCTTT.

The chain carries TRBV20-1 and TRBJ2-1, with D perhaps TRBD1 or TRBD2 (5 bases each). This CDR3 comprises 12 residues. The ends were cut back, 6 bases at V and 10 bases at J, with 16 bases in the middle. CDR1 and CDR2 from the germline V gene are DFQATT and SNEGSKA (reference sequence). CDR3 DNA: TGCAGTGCCAGGGCGGATTGGGGGGAGCAGTTCTTC. Its protein product is CSARADWGEQFF.

This clonotype appeared many times. The CDR3 DNA is TGCGCCAGCAGCCAAGGGCGCAGCTCCTACAATGAGCAGTTCTTC. Translated: CASSQGRSSYNEQFF. The rearrangement joins TRBV4-1 to TRBJ2-1; D call uncertain. The ends were cut back, 1 base at V and 0 bases at J, with 7 bases in the middle. The CDR3 totals 15 residues. Germline lookup yields CDR1 MGHRA and CDR2 YSYEKL.

This clonotype was detected many times. The chain is built from TRBV5-1 and TRBJ1-6; 10 bases are a match to TRBD1. The CDR3 length is 15 residues. With V trimmed by 3 bases and J by 7 bases, 4 bases remained unmatched. CDR1 is SGHRS and CDR2 is YFSETQ in the germline V gene. The CDR3 spells CASSWGTGDNSPLHF. As DNA, the CDR3 is TGCGCCAGCAGCTGGGGGACAGGGGACAATTCACCCCTCCACTTT.

V and J are TRBV5-6 and TRBJ1-6; D unresolved. CDR1 and CDR2 from the germline V gene are SGHDT and YYEEEE. Trimming stripped 1 base from V and 7 bases from J, with 12 bases between. The CDR3 has 15 amino acids. CDR3 in DNA: TGTGCCAGCAGCTTGCTCACAGCGATCAATTCACCCCTCCACTTT. It is translated as CASSLLTAINSPLHF.

At least ten counts were recorded for this clonotype. The chain uses TRBV28 and TRBJ2-2; the match to TRBD1 covers 9 bases. CDR3 length equals 16 residues. V shed 6 bases, J shed 5 bases, and the junction held 10 bases outside the gene matches. Germline V gene sequence: CDR1 MDHEN, CDR2 SYDVKM. The CDR3: CASSRGGQGGTGELFF. CDR3 bases: TGTGCCAGCAGCCGCGGGGGACAGGGAGGGACCGGGGAGCTGTTTTTT. The whole variable domain, remainder taken from reference TRBV28 and TRBJ2-2, is DVKVTQSSRYLVKRTGEKVFLECVQDMDHENMFWYRQDPGLGLRLIYFSYDVKMKEKGDIPEGYSVSREKKERFSLILESASTNQTSMYLCASSRGGQGGTGELFFGEGSRLTVL.

This clonotype was seen at least ten times. The V call is TRBV7-2, the J call TRBJ2-1; tentatively, D is TRBD2 (7 bases). This CDR3 has 16 residues. In germline, CDR1 is SGHTA, CDR2 FQGNSA. The V and J ends lost 6 bases and 6 bases respectively, with 21 bases between them. For the CDR3, the DNA is TGTGCCAGCAGTCAATCCCACAGGGAGGGGATCAATGAGCAGTTCTTC. It encodes CASSQSHREGINEQFF.

This clonotype was detected ten times or more. The genes are TRBV20-1 and TRBJ2-4; D may be TRBD2 (5 bases). The CDR3 totals 16 residues. V was pared by 3 bases and J by 0 bases, with 15 bases between. Germline CDR1 and CDR2: DFQATT and SNEGSKA (reference sequence). DNA for the CDR3: TGCAGTGCTAGGGATGGACTCCTACTAGCCAAAAACATTCAGTACTTC. This sequence encodes CSARDGLLLAKNIQYF.